This is a list of T cell receptor beta chains from one sample in a study of T cell responses to AZD1222 COVID-19 vaccine. The table came from immunoSEQ multiplex PCR; TCRdb's copy has only in-frame clones and leaves some out. The sample includes roughly 67,000 clones, about nine tenths of them seen just once. The sequences come from peripheral blood, collected on day 0 of AZD1222 vaccination. The receptors were sampled from an adult in good health. CDR3s include the opening cysteine and the closing phenylalanine or tryptophan.

V gene	J gene	CDR3 protein
TRBV4-2	TRBJ2-1	CASSQSPGGEQFF
TRBV28	TRBJ1-1	CASGLAGQGNTEAFF
TRBV27	TRBJ1-5	CASSSTRGRGSNQPQHF
TRBV24-1	TRBJ2-1	CAIGTSGTDEQFF
TRBV2	TRBJ2-1	CASRGQQLAYNEQFF
TRBV7-2	TRBJ1-1	CASSFYTTEAFF
TRBV29-1	TRBJ1-2	CSADRDLGEGYTF
TRBV5-3	TRBJ2-2	CARSLGQGANTGELFF
TRBV19	TRBJ1-1	CASRPPRVDTEAFF
TRBV2	TRBJ2-5	CASTVGTTKETQYF
TRBV27	TRBJ2-7	CASSTFGVYEQYF
TRBV4-1	TRBJ2-7	CASSQDGAGKYEQYF
TRBV7-2	TRBJ2-2	CASSFRGTGELFF
TRBV7-9	TRBJ1-5	CASSSASGESQPQHF
TRBV27	TRBJ1-4	CASSSLGGVGEKLFF
TRBV2	TRBJ2-3	CASGLASTDTQYF
TRBV11-2	TRBJ1-1	CASSLEGLNTEAFF
TRBV2	TRBJ1-5	CASSETTKAPNQPQHF
TRBV9	TRBJ2-7	CASSGRDSSYEQYF
TRBV4-1	TRBJ1-4	CASSPRTGREKLFF
TRBV5-1	TRBJ2-3	CASRGTSGATDTQYF
TRBV7-9	TRBJ2-1	CASSPRTTRKYNEQFF
TRBV7-8	TRBJ2-5	CASSLGGDAGGTQYF
TRBV6-4	TRBJ2-2	CASSDDGITGELFF
TRBV7-9	TRBJ1-1	CASSFGVNRNTEAFF
TRBV7-9	TRBJ2-7	CASSLRGLASYEQYF
TRBV2	TRBJ2-7	CAAARQGPYEQYF
TRBV3-1/TRBV3-2	TRBJ2-7	CASSQMMWEVSYEQYF
TRBV4-1	TRBJ1-2	CASSQIPRDRSYGYTF
TRBV9	TRBJ1-1	CASNDRDTEAFF
TRBV6-2/TRBV6-3	TRBJ2-7	CASSYSDRGYYEQYF
TRBV6-5	TRBJ2-1	CASSYPSPSNEQFF
TRBV5-4	TRBJ1-5	CASSFLPGMSNQPQHF
TRBV2	TRBJ1-5	CASSSRQGGEPQHF
TRBV6-5	TRBJ2-3	CAIGTSGFTDTQYF
TRBV19	TRBJ1-1	CASSKGVWGTEAFF
TRBV27	TRBJ2-3	CASTRGDTQYF
TRBV7-9	TRBJ1-1	CASSLNYGSANTEAFF
TRBV15	TRBJ1-1	CATSRDSGGTMNTEAFF
TRBV30	TRBJ2-1	CAWSGWENYNEQFF
TRBV7-9	TRBJ1-4	CASSSDRGAREKLFF
TRBV29-1	TRBJ2-5	CSVGRRETQYF